This T cell receptor (beta chain) was found in a study of blood T cell repertoires in COVID-19. Study overall: Sites in the United States, Italy and Spain provided acute and convalescent COVID-19 samples.

Data came from immunoSEQ multiplex PCR; TCRdb stores just in-frame clones and leaves some out. The sample has about 670,000 clones, 80% to 90% seen once; the top ten hold 0.2% to 0.3%. The TCR originated in a woman in her late teens or twenties with acute or convalescent COVID-19. The sample consisted of peripheral blood.

CDR3 residues: CASSRGPRGPQPQHF. The CDR3 nucleotides read TGTGCCAGCAGTAGAGGCCCCAGGGGGCCCCAGCCCCAGCATTTT. The chain recombines TRBV6-5 with TRBJ1-5, with 8 positions matching TRBD1. Per the germline V gene, CDR1 is MNHEY and CDR2 is SVGAGI. The CDR3 is 15 amino acids. Trimming took 5 bases from V and 7 from J; bases not matched to a gene: 10.